This is a list of T cell receptor beta chains from one sample in a study of blood T cell repertoires in COVID-19. The method was immunoSEQ multiplex PCR; TCRdb's version includes in-frame clones alone and lacks a portion of them. The table includes about 36,000 clones, around 80% detected once. Sequencing was done on a sample of peripheral blood. The receptor set was obtained from a man in his 60s with acute or convalescent COVID-19. The CDR3 runs from the conserved cysteine through the conserved F or W. The D gene is left open where the match is weak. Expanded clones get a size class; other rows say once, few or many, or leave the size out.

D | J | V | size | CDR3 | DNA
TRBD2 | TRBJ2-7 | TRBV11-2 | few | CASSSRLAGGEQYF | TGTGCCAGCAGCTCCCGACTAGCGGGAGGCGAGCAGTACTTC
- | TRBJ2-7 | TRBV27 | medium-sized | CASSWGVAGSYEQYF | TGTGCCAGCAGTTGGGGGGTTGCGGGGTCCTACGAGCAGTACTTC
TRBD1 | TRBJ1-3 | TRBV9 | few | CASSVTGVTGNTIYF | TGTGCCAGCAGCGTAACAGGGGTGACTGGAAACACCATATATTTT
TRBD2 | TRBJ2-7 | TRBV5-1 | few | CASSLASSGTSYEQYF | TGCGCCAGCAGCTTGGCTTCTAGCGGGACCTCCTACGAGCAGTACTTC
- | TRBJ1-3 | TRBV7-6 | - | CASSLGGLSGNTIYF | TGTGCCAGCAGCCTCGGCGGACTCTCTGGAAACACCATATATTTT
- | TRBJ2-7 | TRBV4-1 | - | CASSQGTQGLYEQYF | TGCGCCAGCAGCCAAGGGACGCAGGGGCTTTACGAGCAGTACTTC
TRBD1 | TRBJ2-7 | TRBV5-5 | - | CASSPDRGRIYEQYF | TGTGCCAGCAGCCCCGACAGGGGGCGCATCTACGAGCAGTACTTC
- | TRBJ2-5 | TRBV24-1 | - | CATSDPKDYQETQYF | TGTGCCACCAGTGACCCTAAGGACTACCAAGAGACCCAGTACTTC
- | TRBJ2-3 | TRBV7-9 | - | CASSFDWATDTQYF | TGTGCCAGCAGCTTTGATTGGGCCACAGATACGCAGTATTTT
TRBD1 | TRBJ1-1 | TRBV28 | - | CASSSRIPGQGNTEAFF | TGTGCCAGCAGTTCCCGGATTCCGGGACAGGGGAACACTGAAGCTTTCTTT
TRBD1 | TRBJ2-5 | TRBV5-1 | - | CASSLLGTGQETQYF | TGCGCCAGCAGCTTGCTGGGGACAGGTCAAGAGACCCAGTACTTC
- | TRBJ2-1 | TRBV27 | - | CASADRNNDPRYNEQFF | TGTGCCAGCGCTGACAGAAACAACGACCCGAGATACAATGAGCAGTTCTTC
TRBD2 | TRBJ2-7 | TRBV5-1 | - | CASSSRGSAGGRRDEQYF | TGCGCCAGCAGTTCGCGCGGGAGCGCAGGAGGGCGGAGAGACGAGCAGTACTTC
TRBD2 | TRBJ2-1 | TRBV18 | - | CASSSLLAGAYNEQFF | TGTGCCAGCTCATCATTACTAGCGGGGGCCTACAATGAGCAGTTCTTC
- | TRBJ2-7 | TRBV27 | - | CASSSTSESYEQYF | TGTGCCAGCAGTTCCACTAGTGAATCCTACGAGCAGTACTTC
- | TRBJ1-5 | TRBV10-2 | - | CASGLNSNQPQHF | TGCGCCAGCGGACTGAATAGCAATCAGCCCCAGCATTTT
- | TRBJ2-7 | TRBV7-9 | - | CASSVTSYEQYF | TGTGCCAGCAGCGTCACTTCCTACGAGCAGTACTTC
TRBD1 | TRBJ1-1 | TRBV5-1 | few | CASSWGQMNTEAFF | TGCGCCAGCAGCTGGGGACAGATGAACACTGAAGCTTTCTTT
TRBD1 | TRBJ2-7 | TRBV7-9 | - | CASTDVGTGVLSYEQYF | TGTGCCAGCACCGACGTCGGGACAGGGGTTTTATCCTACGAGCAGTACTTC
TRBD1 | TRBJ1-6 | TRBV19 | - | CASSGDSLLSYNSPLHF | TGTGCCAGTAGTGGGGACAGTCTCCTCTCCTATAATTCACCCCTCCACTTT
- | TRBJ1-4 | TRBV19 | - | CASSILGFGEKLFF | TGTGCCAGTAGTATCTTAGGCTTCGGGGAAAAACTGTTTTTT
- | TRBJ2-1 | TRBV11-2 | - | CASSLGGGASPNKRNEQFF | TGTGCCAGCAGCTTAGGAGGGGGGGCTTCCCCGAATAAGAGGAATGAGCAGTTCTTC
TRBD2 | TRBJ2-1 | TRBV11-2 | - | CASSLGLAGEQFF | TGTGCCAGCAGCTTAGGTCTAGCGGGGGAGCAGTTCTTC
- | TRBJ1-5 | TRBV19 | - | CASSKGDRFQENQPQHF | TGTGCCAGTAGTAAGGGGGACCGTTTCCAGGAAAATCAGCCCCAGCATTTT
- | TRBJ1-1 | TRBV27 | - | CASSVGTYGNTEAFF | TGTGCCAGCAGTGTCGGGACATATGGGAACACTGAAGCTTTCTTT
- | TRBJ2-7 | TRBV7-2 | - | CASSLTGLGVYEQYF | TGTGCCAGCAGCCTGACAGGTCTAGGGGTCTACGAGCAGTACTTC
TRBD1 | TRBJ1-2 | TRBV5-4 | - | CASRDRDRGLANYGYTF | TGTGCCAGCAGGGACCGGGACAGGGGGTTAGCTAACTATGGCTACACCTTC
- | TRBJ2-2 | TRBV10-3 | - | CAIKTGRTVPGELFF | TGTGCCATCAAGACGGGTCGGACAGTCCCCGGGGAGCTGTTTTTT
TRBD1 | TRBJ1-1 | TRBV5-1 | - | CASSLGQGLQDTEAFF | TGCGCCAGCAGCTTAGGACAGGGCCTACAGGACACTGAAGCTTTCTTT
- | TRBJ1-5 | TRBV27 | - | CASSWAANQPQHF | TGTGCCAGCAGTTGGGCAGCTAATCAGCCCCAGCATTTT
TRBD2 | TRBJ2-5 | TRBV5-4 | - | CASSPTGTNQETQYF | TGTGCCAGCAGCCCAACCGGGACTAACCAAGAGACCCAGTACTTC
- | TRBJ2-7 | TRBV28 | - | CASSLGRGGYEQYF | TGTGCCAGCAGTTTGGGTCGAGGGGGCTACGAGCAGTACTTC
- | TRBJ2-2 | TRBV19 | - | CASTRETGAGELFF | TGTGCCAGCACCCGGGAGACGGGAGCCGGGGAGCTGTTTTTT
TRBD1 | TRBJ2-7 | TRBV4-1 | once | CASSHGDRGPGEQYF | TGCGCCAGCAGCCATGGTGACAGGGGGCCGGGGGAGCAGTACTTC
TRBD2 | TRBJ2-5 | TRBV7-2 | few | CASSLDRGGETQYF | TGTGCCAGCAGCTTAGACCGGGGAGGGGAGACCCAGTACTTC
TRBD2 | TRBJ2-2 | TRBV2 | few | CASSELSGRAGELFF | TGTGCCAGCAGTGAACTTAGCGGGAGGGCCGGGGAGCTGTTTTTT
- | TRBJ1-2 | TRBV5-1 | - | CASSTGWNYGYTF | TGCGCCAGCAGCACAGGGTGGAACTATGGCTACACCTTC
TRBD1 | TRBJ2-7 | TRBV28 | - | CASRGGQGARNEQYF | TGTGCCAGCAGGGGTGGACAGGGGGCGAGAAACGAGCAGTACTTC
- | TRBJ1-3 | TRBV9 | - | CASTAGRSGNTIYF | TGTGCCAGCACCGCAGGCAGGTCTGGAAACACCATATATTTT
- | TRBJ2-7 | TRBV28 | once | CASSLNGYEQYF | TGTGCCAGCAGTTTGAACGGCTACGAGCAGTACTTC
TRBD2 | TRBJ2-1 | TRBV3-1/TRBV3-2 | - | CASSQDGTRNEQFF | TGTGCCAGCAGCCAAGACGGGACTAGGAATGAGCAGTTCTTC
TRBD1 | TRBJ1-1 | TRBV6-2/TRBV6-3 | - | CASSYSGQGMNTEAFF | TGTGCCAGCAGTTACTCGGGACAGGGGATGAACACTGAAGCTTTCTTT
- | TRBJ1-6 | TRBV28 | - | CASKVSGTYNSPLHF | TGTGCCAGCAAGGTGTCGGGGACTTATAATTCACCCCTCCACTTT
TRBD2 | TRBJ2-7 | TRBV5-6 | - | CASSLRTSGKGASYEQYF | TGTGCCAGCAGCTTACGGACTAGCGGGAAAGGGGCCTCCTACGAGCAGTACTTC
- | TRBJ1-2 | TRBV6-5 | - | CASSYTSGALIYGYTF | TGTGCCAGCAGTTACACTTCAGGGGCGCTAATCTATGGCTACACCTTC
- | TRBJ2-7 | TRBV12-3/TRBV12-4 | - | CASSFLPTYEQYF | TGTGCCAGCAGTTTTCTACCAACCTACGAGCAGTACTTC
- | TRBJ2-7 | TRBV5-6 | - | CASSLPEHSYEQYF | TGTGCCAGCAGCTTGCCGGAGCACTCCTACGAGCAGTACTTC
TRBD2 | TRBJ2-1 | TRBV11-3 | - | CASSDPSGGFSYNEQFF | TGTGCCAGCAGCGACCCTAGCGGGGGCTTTTCCTACAATGAGCAGTTCTTC
TRBD2 | TRBJ2-7 | TRBV14 | - | CASSGTTYEQYF | TGTGCCAGCAGCGGGACTACCTACGAGCAGTACTTC
TRBD2 | TRBJ2-1 | TRBV14 | - | CASSQGVLAEYNEQFF | TGTGCCAGCAGCCAAGGGGTCCTAGCGGAATACAATGAGCAGTTCTTC
- | TRBJ1-4 | TRBV29-1 | few | CSVVGDNEKLFF | TGCAGCGTTGTAGGGGATAATGAAAAACTGTTTTTT
TRBD2 | TRBJ2-5 | TRBV19 | few | CASSIGSGNGQETQYF | TGTGCCAGTAGTATAGGAAGCGGGAATGGCCAAGAGACCCAGTACTTC